The T cell receptor (beta chain) described here comes from a study of T cell responses to AZD1222 COVID-19 vaccine. Study-level background: Pooling of second doses given at about 4 or about 12 weeks was done. Notes on the study in general: Spike-spanning, vaccine-associated CD4 TCRs were dominant at 160-218 and 743-854. The reported proportion of spike-specific TCRs targeting unmutated variant regions was nearly half.

In the case of this clone: Its antigen remains unidentified.

This CDR3 region has 14 residues. The V end lost 5 bases, the J end lost 2 bases, and 10 bases lay between the germline ends. Per the germline V gene, CDR1 is SGHTA and CDR2 is FQGNSA. Clones were sequenced by immunoSEQ multiplex PCR, and TCRdb holds only the in-frame ones, with some missing. The repertoire holds some 100,000 clones, around 90% seen once, with approximately 5% in the top ten. This material consisted of peripheral blood, taken on day 0 of AZD1222 vaccination. This rearrangement joins TRBV7-2 to TRBJ2-1; no reliable D call. This clonotype was obtained from an adult in good health. CDR3 sequence (DNA): TGTGCCAGCAGCCCCCGGCGAACCTACAATGAGCAGTTCTTC. Protein: CASSPRRTYNEQFF.